The TCR beta chain described here comes from a study of beta chain features in type 1 diabetes. Each sorted fraction was over 95% pure. TCRB transcripts that were expressed got sequenced, as all of the isolated RNA had been reverse transcribed. Here immunoSEQ multiplex PCR was the method, and the copy in TCRdb shows in-frame clones only, minus some. The data contain under 400,000 clones, around 12% of them singletons. Germline CDR1 SQVTM, CDR2 ANQGSEA. The CDR3 loop spans 12 amino acids. V lost 7 bases, J lost 1 base, and 10 bases lay in between. This clone has only a few counts. This TCR derives from a man in his late teens or twenties in good health. V is TRBV29-1 and J is TRBJ2-5, with a tentative D call TRBD2 (5 bases). Sequenced: naive CD4+ T cells from blood. Here the CDR3 DNA reads TGCAGCGATTCGGGGTTCCAAGAGACCCAGTACTTC. Translation gives CSDSGFQETQYF.